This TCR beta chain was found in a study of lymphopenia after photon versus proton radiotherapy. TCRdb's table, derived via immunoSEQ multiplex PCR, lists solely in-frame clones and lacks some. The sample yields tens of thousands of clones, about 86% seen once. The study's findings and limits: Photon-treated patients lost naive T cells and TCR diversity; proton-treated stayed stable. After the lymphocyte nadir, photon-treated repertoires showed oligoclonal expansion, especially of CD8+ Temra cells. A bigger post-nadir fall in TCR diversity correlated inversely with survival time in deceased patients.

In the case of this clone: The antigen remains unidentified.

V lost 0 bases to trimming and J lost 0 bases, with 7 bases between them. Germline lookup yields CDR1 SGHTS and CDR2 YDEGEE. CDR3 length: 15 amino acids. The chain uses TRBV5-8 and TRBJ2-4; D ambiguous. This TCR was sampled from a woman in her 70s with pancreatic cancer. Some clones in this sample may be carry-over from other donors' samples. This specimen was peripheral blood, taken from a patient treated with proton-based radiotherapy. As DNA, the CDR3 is TGTGCCAGCAGCTTGGCAGACCTAGCCAAAAACATTCAGTACTTC. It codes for CASSLADLAKNIQYF.